Included here is one T cell receptor (beta chain) sequence, with context. V shed 3 bases and J shed 1 base, with 16 bases lying between them. The germline V gene has CDR1 LGHNT and CDR2 FRNRAP. CDR3 length equals 17 residues. As originally analysed: Nucleated cell number was recorded as an estimate derived from reference gene primer amplification. Assay: immunoSEQ multiplex PCR; the TCRdb copy retains only in-frame clones and omits some. V and J calls and clone size follow that table, whereas D and trimming were derived from the DNA. The sample lists under 70,000 clones; around nine tenths were seen once. The sample belongs to a study of blood T cell repertoires in COVID-19. Study-wide background: PBMCs, B-cell-depleted T cells, or T cells provided the cDNA or gDNA that made up the material.

The chain recombines TRBV12-5 with TRBJ2-4, with D possibly being TRBD1 (5 bases). This receptor was taken from a man aged 50 or older with acute or convalescent COVID-19. The sequencing input was peripheral blood. The CDR3 protein is CASGLARGQGAKNIQYF. As DNA, the CDR3 is TGTGCTAGTGGTTTAGCAAGGGGTCAAGGGGCCAAAAACATTCAGTACTTC.